One sample yielded the 15 T cell receptor beta chains listed below, sequenced in a study of T cells in Graves' hyperthyroidism and ophthalmopathy. There were TCR beta CDR3 regions amplified from RNA transcripts. TCR CDR3 underwent first-round RT-PCR with the HTBI primer set. TCRdb reprocessed the multiplex PCR reads with MiXCR, giving one entry per CDR3 protein. Of about 580,000 distinct CDR3 sequences in the sample, about 14% are singletons; the top ten hold 5% to 7%. Sequenced sample: blood. These receptors were collected from a woman in her twenties or thirties with Graves' hyperthyroidism that later progressed to Graves' ophthalmopathy.

This clonotype was observed many times. The chain uses TRBV6-1 and TRBJ1-2, with D possibly matching TRBD1 (5 bases). Between the trimmed V and J ends, which lost 2 bases and 7 bases, there was a span of 11 bases. Germline CDR1 MNHNS, CDR2 SASEGT. This CDR3 has 13 amino acids. CDR3 DNA: TGTGCCAGCAGTGAACGGGGCAGTGGTGGCTACACCTTC. Translating it yields CASSERGSGGYTF.

This clonotype has ten or more counts. The chain employs TRBV20-1 and TRBJ2-1; D is unresolved. This CDR3 region has 14 residues. CDR1 and CDR2 (germline): DFQATT, SNEGSKA (reference sequence). V shed 3 bases and J shed 3 bases, with 12 bases lying between them. The CDR3 coding sequence is TGCAGTGCTAGTGGTCTCCTCCTCTACAATGAGCAGTTCTTC. It is translated as CSASGLLLYNEQFF.

Comments on this clonotype: A clone one base away is much larger, so this may be a read error. The CDR3 nucleotides are TGTGCCACCAGCCAAGATCGCCGAGGACCCGAGCAGTACTTC. Translating it yields CATSQDRRGPEQYF. The chain uses TRBV3-1 and TRBJ2-7, with D hard to call. CDR3 length: 14 amino acids. Germline CDR1 is LGHDT and CDR2 is YNNKEL (reference sequence).

The rearrangement links TRBV7-2 to TRBJ2-4; 8 bases align to TRBD1. The V segment lost 5 bases and the J segment 4 bases; nucleotides outside the gene matches: 13. CDR1 is SGHTA and CDR2 is FQGNSA in the germline V gene. The CDR3 runs 17 residues. CDR3 region: CASSQDPFRTGKNIQYF. CDR3 DNA sequence: TGTGCCAGCAGCCAAGACCCCTTCAGGACAGGGAAAAACATTCAGTACTTC.

This sequence joins TRBV5-4 and TRBJ2-1; unclear D gene. The germline V and J ends were trimmed by 4 bases and 8 bases, with 13 bases remaining between them. Germline V CDR1 and CDR2: SGHNT, YYREEE (reference sequence). The CDR3 has 13 residues. CDR3 sequence reads: CASSKDPKDEQFF. CDR3 in DNA: TGTGCCAGCAGCAAGGACCCCAAGGATGAGCAGTTCTTC.

The chain is built from TRBV20-1 and TRBJ2-7; 7 bases are a match to TRBD2. The CDR3 is 16 residues long. The V segment lost 6 bases and the J segment 2 bases; nucleotides outside the gene matches: 16. CDR1 is DFQATT, CDR2 SNEGSKA, per germline (reference sequence). This CDR3 reads CSAQTPGASGTYEQYF. As DNA, the CDR3 is TGCAGTGCGCAAACTCCCGGGGCTAGCGGAACCTACGAGCAGTACTTC.

The sample holds many counts of this clonotype. DNA of the CDR3: TGTGCCAGCAGGCGACTAGCGGGAGCTTACGAGCAGTACTTC. This translates into CASRRLAGAYEQYF. The genes are TRBV6-2 or TRBV6-3 and TRBJ2-7, with 12 nucleotides matching TRBD2. CDR3 length: 14 amino acids. The J segment lost 4 bases and the V segment lost 6 bases, leaving 4 bases of the junction unmatched. Germline CDR1 reads MNHEY; CDR2 reads SVGEGT.

This clonotype has at least ten counts. One end of the junction is discordant with germline, which a read error may explain. This chain connects TRBV9 to TRBJ2-2; a possible D gene is TRBD1 (6 bases). Germline loops: CDR1 SGDLS, CDR2 YYNGEE. CDR3 size: 12 residues. CDR3: CASSVGSGELFF. The CDR3 region has the DNA TGTGCCAGCAGCGTAGGGTCAGGGGAACTGTTTTTT.

The chain couples TRBV20-1 to TRBJ1-5; possible D gene TRBD1, 5 bases. Germline CDR1 and CDR2: DFQATT and SNEGSKA (reference sequence). The CDR3 sequence is 15 residues long. V lost 4 bases and J 7 bases, leaving 20 bases between the germline ends. The CDR3 loop is CSATKTVPEGQPQHF. As DNA, the CDR3 is TGCAGTGCTACCAAGACAGTGCCCGAGGGACAGCCCCAGCATTTT.

With respect to this clonotype: This may stem from a read error, because a much larger clone lies one nucleotide away. The chain is built from TRBV5-1 and TRBJ1-4; D call uncertain. Trimming removed 7 bases from V and 8 bases from J, with 18 bases in between. Germline loops: CDR1 SGHRS, CDR2 YFSETQ. This CDR3 has 14 residues. CDR3 sequence reads: CASGPTPDLEKLFF. The CDR3 DNA reads as TGCGCCAGCGGCCCAACCCCGGATCTGGAAAAACTGTTTTTT.

This clonotype was counted many times. This chain uses TRBV11-2 with TRBJ1-5; unclear D gene. Germline V gene sequence: CDR1 SGHAT, CDR2 FQNNGV. CDR3 size: 15 residues. The V end was cut by 1 base, the J end by 1 base, with 8 bases between. CDR3 loop: CASSLGLLSNQPQHF. The CDR3, as DNA: TGTGCCAGCAGCTTAGGCCTACTAAGCAATCAGCCCCAGCATTTT.

The rearrangement links TRBV7-9 to TRBJ2-5; no reliable D call. There are 17 residues in the CDR3. Trimming left V 6 bases short and J 0 bases short, with 20 bases between. In germline, CDR1 is SEHNR, CDR2 FQNEAQ (reference sequence). The CDR3 spells CASSPIRLRSYQETQYF. The CDR3 bases are TGTGCCAGCAGTCCTATTCGGCTTAGGTCCTACCAAGAGACCCAGTACTTC. Drawing the rest from reference TRBV7-9 and TRBJ2-5, the complete variable domain is DTGVSQNPRHKITKRGQNVTFRCDPISEHNRLYWYRQTLGQGPEFLTYFQNEAQLEKSRLLSDRFSAERPKGSFSTLEIQRTEQGDSAMYLCASSPIRLRSYQETQYFGPGTRLLVL.

The sample holds a few counts of this clonotype. Possible read error: a much larger clone is one base away. The chain has TRBV7-8 and TRBJ2-7; no firm D call. The germline V gene has CDR1 SGHVS and CDR2 FQNEAQ. This CDR3 is built from 18 residues. DNA of the CDR3: TGTGCCAGCAGCTTAGCCACAGCATCCCCCCTGACCCCCTACAAGCAGTACTTC. Translation gives CASSLATASPLTPYKQYF.

This clonotype has just a few counts. The chain is built from TRBV27 and TRBJ1-4; 7 bases agree with TRBD1. Germline V lookup: CDR1 MNHEY, CDR2 SMNVEV (reference sequence). J lost 12 bases, V lost 6 bases, and 7 bases had no gene match. The CDR3 runs 12 residues. This chain's CDR3 is CASRDNDRELFF. The CDR3 region has the DNA TGTGCCAGCAGAGACAATGACAGGGAACTGTTTTTT.

The chain is built from TRBV19 and TRBJ2-5; D may be TRBD1 or TRBD2 (5 bases each). This CDR3 has 14 residues. The germline V gene encodes CDR1 LNHDA and CDR2 SQIVND (reference sequence). The V gene lost 4 bases and the J gene lost 4 bases, with 13 bases spanning the gap. CDR3: CASSRGTPGETQYF. CDR3 nucleotides: TGTGCCAGTAGTAGGGGGACCCCAGGAGAGACCCAGTACTTC.